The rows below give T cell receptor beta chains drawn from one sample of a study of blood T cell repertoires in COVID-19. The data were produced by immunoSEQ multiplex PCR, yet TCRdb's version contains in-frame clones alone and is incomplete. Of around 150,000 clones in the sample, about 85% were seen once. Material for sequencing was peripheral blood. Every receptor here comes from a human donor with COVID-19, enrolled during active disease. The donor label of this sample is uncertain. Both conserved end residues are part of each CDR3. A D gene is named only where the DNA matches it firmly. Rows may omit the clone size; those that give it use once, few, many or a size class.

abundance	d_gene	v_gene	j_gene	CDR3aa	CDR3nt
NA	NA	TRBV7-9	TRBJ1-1	CASSIGWGRNTEAFF	TGTGCCAGCAGCATAGGGTGGGGCCGGAACACTGAAGCTTTCTTT
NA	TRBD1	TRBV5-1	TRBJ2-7	CASSPLWDSGTGGYEQYF	TGCGCCAGCAGCCCACTCTGGGACTCCGGGACAGGGGGCTACGAGCAGTACTTC
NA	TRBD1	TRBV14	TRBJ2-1	CASSRLHRGHDEQFF	TGTGCCAGCAGCCGGCTTCACAGGGGGCACGATGAGCAGTTCTTC
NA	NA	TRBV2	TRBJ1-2	CASRNQGSHGYTF	TGTGCCAGCAGAAATCAGGGAAGTCATGGCTACACCTTC
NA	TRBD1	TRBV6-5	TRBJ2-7	CASSDRGNNGEQYF	TGTGCCAGCTCCGACAGGGGGAATAACGGCGAGCAGTACTTC
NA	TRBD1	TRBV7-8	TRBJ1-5	CASSLNGQGEQPQHF	TGTGCCAGCAGCTTAAATGGACAGGGAGAACAGCCCCAGCATTTT
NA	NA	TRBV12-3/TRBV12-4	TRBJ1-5	CASSFGRFQPQHF	TGTGCCAGCAGTTTCGGTCGGTTTCAGCCCCAGCATTTT
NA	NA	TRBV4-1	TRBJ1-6	CASSQEANRVNSPLHF	TGCGCCAGCAGCCAAGAGGCGAACAGGGTTAATTCACCCCTCCACTTT
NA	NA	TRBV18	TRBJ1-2	CASSPRGGYGYTF	TGTGCCAGCTCACCCCGAGGAGGGTATGGCTACACCTTC
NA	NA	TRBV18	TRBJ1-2	CASSPPLPNYGYTF	TGTGCCAGCTCACCACCGCTACCGAACTATGGCTACACCTTC
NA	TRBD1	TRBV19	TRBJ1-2	CASSMTGYGYTF	TGTGCCAGTAGTATGACAGGGTATGGCTACACCTTC
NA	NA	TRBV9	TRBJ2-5	CASSADSPLGETQYF	TGTGCCAGCAGCGCGGACAGCCCTCTGGGAGAGACCCAGTACTTC
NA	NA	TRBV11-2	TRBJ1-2	CASSLDAGYGYTF	TGTGCCAGCAGCTTAGACGCAGGGTATGGCTACACCTTC
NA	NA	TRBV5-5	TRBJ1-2	CASSLETGYGYTF	TGTGCCAGCAGCTTGGAGACAGGCTATGGCTACACCTTC
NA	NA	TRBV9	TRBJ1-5	CASSVSSESGPQHF	TGTGCCAGCAGCGTGTCATCAGAATCAGGGCCCCAGCATTTT
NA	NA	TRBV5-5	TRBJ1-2	CASSLTPNYGYTF	TGTGCCAGCAGCTTAACACCAAACTATGGCTACACCTTC
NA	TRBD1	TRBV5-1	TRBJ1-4	CASSGQGGRNEKLFF	TGCGCCAGCAGCGGACAGGGGGGAAGAAATGAAAAACTGTTTTTT
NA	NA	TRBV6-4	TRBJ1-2	CASSKTGTDGYTF	TGTGCCAGCAGCAAAACAGGGACGGATGGCTACACCTTC
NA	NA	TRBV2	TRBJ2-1	CASSVYSHNEQFF	TGTGCCAGCAGTGTTTACAGCCACAATGAGCAGTTCTTC
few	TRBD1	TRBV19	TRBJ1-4	CASSGDSLNEKLFF	TGTGCCAGTAGTGGGGACAGCCTTAATGAAAAACTGTTTTTT
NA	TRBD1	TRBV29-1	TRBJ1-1	CSVSGQGTEAFF	TGCAGCGTCTCCGGACAGGGGACTGAAGCTTTCTTT
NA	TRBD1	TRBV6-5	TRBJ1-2	CASSSGQGAFGYTF	TGTGCCAGCAGTTCGGGACAGGGGGCGTTTGGCTACACCTTC
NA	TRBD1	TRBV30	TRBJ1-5	CAWSSSQGDQPQHF	TGTGCCTGGAGTTCTTCTCAGGGGGATCAGCCCCAGCATTTT
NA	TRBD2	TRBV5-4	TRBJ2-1	CASSLAGLAGYNEQFF	TGTGCCAGCAGCTTGGCCGGGCTAGCGGGTTACAATGAGCAGTTCTTC
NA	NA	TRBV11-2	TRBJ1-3	CASSTIKELGSGNTIYF	TGTGCCAGCAGCACTATTAAAGAGCTAGGTTCTGGAAACACCATATATTTT
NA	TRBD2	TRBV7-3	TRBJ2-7	CASSPSGPGDEQYF	TGTGCCAGCAGCCCTAGCGGGCCCGGAGACGAGCAGTACTTC
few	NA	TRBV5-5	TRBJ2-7	CASSRGDTLGATAYEQYF	TGTGCCAGCAGCCGGGGGGATACTTTGGGGGCGACGGCCTACGAGCAGTACTTC
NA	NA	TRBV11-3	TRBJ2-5	CASSFPSMGETQYF	TGTGCCAGCAGCTTCCCTAGCATGGGAGAGACCCAGTACTTC
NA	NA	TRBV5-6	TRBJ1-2	CASSYSDGVYGYTF	TGTGCCAGCAGCTACTCGGACGGGGTTTATGGCTACACCTTC
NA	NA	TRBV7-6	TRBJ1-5	CASTQGGGQPQHF	TGTGCCAGCACCCAGGGAGGTGGTCAGCCCCAGCATTTT
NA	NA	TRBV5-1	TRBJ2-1	CASSLAGGHNEQFF	TGCGCCAGCAGCTTGGCAGGGGGGCACAATGAGCAGTTCTTC
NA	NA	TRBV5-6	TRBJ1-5	CASSLGYDPGNSNQPQHF	TGTGCCAGCAGCTTGGGATACGACCCAGGAAATAGCAATCAGCCCCAGCATTTT
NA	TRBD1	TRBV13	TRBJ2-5	CASRWDRKETQYF	TGTGCCAGCAGGTGGGACAGGAAAGAGACCCAGTACTTC
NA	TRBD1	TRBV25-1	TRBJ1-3	CASSDPGQGAGNTIYF	TGTGCCAGCAGTGACCCGGGACAGGGGGCCGGAAACACCATATATTTT
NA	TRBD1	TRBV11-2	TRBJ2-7	CASSPDRTGEQYF	TGTGCCAGCAGTCCGGACAGGACTGGCGAGCAGTACTTC
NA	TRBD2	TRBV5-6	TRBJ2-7	CASSLAAVPSGQYF	TGTGCCAGCAGCTTGGCGGCGGTCCCTAGCGGGCAGTACTTC
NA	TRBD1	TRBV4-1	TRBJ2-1	CASSPGTETYNEQFF	TGCGCCAGCTCCCCGGGGACAGAGACTTACAATGAGCAGTTCTTC
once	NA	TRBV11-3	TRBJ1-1	CASSTIQGSNTEAFF	TGTGCCAGCAGCACGATACAGGGATCGAACACTGAAGCTTTCTTT
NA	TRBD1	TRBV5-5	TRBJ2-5	CASSPGQPQETQYF	TGTGCCAGCAGCCCGGGACAGCCCCAAGAGACCCAGTACTTC
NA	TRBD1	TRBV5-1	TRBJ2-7	CASSFTTRGQGADEQYF	TGCGCCAGCAGCTTTACTACTAGGGGACAGGGGGCCGACGAGCAGTACTTC
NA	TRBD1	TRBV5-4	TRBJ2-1	CASSPTGTVNSNEQFF	TGTGCCAGCAGCCCGACGGGGACAGTCAATTCCAATGAGCAGTTCTTC
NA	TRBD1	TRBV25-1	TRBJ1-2	CASSESGTVRNIGYTF	TGTGCCAGCAGTGAGTCCGGGACAGTCCGAAATATCGGCTACACCTTC
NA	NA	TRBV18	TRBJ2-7	CASSTPNYPYEQYF	TGTGCCAGCTCAACTCCCAACTACCCCTACGAGCAGTACTTC
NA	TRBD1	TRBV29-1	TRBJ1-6	CSVTTGEGSPLHF	TGCAGCGTGACGACAGGGGAGGGTTCACCCCTCCACTTT
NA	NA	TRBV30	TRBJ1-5	CAWSQGNGGEPQHF	TGTGCCTGGAGTCAGGGAAATGGGGGGGAGCCCCAGCATTTT
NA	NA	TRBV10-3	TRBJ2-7	CASGTSSYEQYF	TGTGCCAGCGGAACTTCTTCCTACGAGCAGTACTTC
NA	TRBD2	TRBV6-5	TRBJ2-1	CASRFSGGRPNEQFF	TGTGCCAGCAGATTTTCGGGCGGGAGACCCAATGAGCAGTTCTTC
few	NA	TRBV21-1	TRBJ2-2	CASSKSGATGVNPGELFF	TGTGCCAGCAGCAAAAGTGGGGCGACAGGGGTCAACCCCGGGGAGCTGTTTTTT
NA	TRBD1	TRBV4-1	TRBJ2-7	CASSQGTGDEAYEQYF	TGCGCCAGCAGCCAAGGAACAGGGGACGAAGCCTACGAGCAGTACTTC
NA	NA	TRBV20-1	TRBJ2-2	CSASAAEDGAGELFF	TGCAGTGCTAGTGCCGCGGAGGATGGCGCCGGGGAGCTGTTTTTT
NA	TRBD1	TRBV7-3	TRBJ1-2	CASSLKGDRGRLGGYTF	TGTGCCAGCAGCTTAAAGGGAGACAGGGGGCGCCTTGGGGGCTACACCTTC
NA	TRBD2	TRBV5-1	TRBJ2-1	CASSLNSGGYNEQFF	TGCGCCAGCAGCTTGAACAGCGGGGGCTACAATGAGCAGTTCTTC
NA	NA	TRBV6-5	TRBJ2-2	CASSRVSTGELFF	TGTGCCAGCAGCCGTGTTTCCACCGGGGAGCTGTTTTTT
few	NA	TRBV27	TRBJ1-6	CASSWRLRNSPLHF	TGTGCCAGCAGTTGGCGTTTGCGGAATTCACCCCTCCACTTT
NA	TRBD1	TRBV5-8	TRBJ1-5	CASRRTGGGNQPQHF	TGTGCCAGCAGGCGGACAGGAGGAGGCAATCAGCCCCAGCATTTT
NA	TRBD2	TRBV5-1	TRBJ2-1	CASSLLTSGNNEQFF	TGCGCCAGCAGCTTGTTGACTAGCGGTAACAATGAGCAGTTCTTC
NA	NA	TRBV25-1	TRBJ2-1	CASSAAGPRDEQFF	TGTGCCAGCAGTGCTGCCGGGCCGAGGGATGAGCAGTTCTTC
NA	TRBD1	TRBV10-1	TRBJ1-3	CASSTAGQRNSKPSGNTIYF	TGCGCCAGCAGTACTGCGGGACAGCGAAATTCTAAACCCTCTGGAAACACCATATATTTT